The 32 T cell receptor beta chains reported below all come from one sample, sequenced in a study of blood T cell repertoires in COVID-19. Method: immunoSEQ multiplex PCR; TCRdb's copy keeps in-frame clones and lacks some. Counted here are 100,000 to 130,000 clones, about 93% occurring once; the ten biggest clones make up around 1.3%. Sample: peripheral blood. The source is a young woman with acute or convalescent COVID-19.

V usage is TRBV7-2 and J usage is TRBJ2-5, with 13 nucleotides matching TRBD2. Germline V gene data show CDR1 as SGHTA and CDR2 as FQGNSA. The V segment lost 5 bases and the J segment 4 bases; nucleotides outside the gene matches: 7. The CDR3 runs 16 residues. CDR3 region: CASSPGLAGDGETQYF. DNA of the CDR3: TGTGCCAGCAGCCCTGGACTAGCGGGAGACGGAGAGACCCAGTACTTC.

This chain joins TRBV5-5 and TRBJ1-5; 9 positions match TRBD1. Germline CDR1 and CDR2: SGHKS and YYEKEE (reference sequence). This CDR3 spans 15 amino acids. Losses at the gene ends were 4 bases for V and 6 bases for J; bases not matched to a gene: 8. CDR3 coding DNA: TGTGCCAGCAGCGCAGGACAGGGGAAGATTCAGCCCCAGCATTTT. It yields the protein CASSAGQGKIQPQHF.

Here the CDR3 reads CASTGQGGDTQYF. As DNA, the CDR3 is TGTGCCAGCACTGGACAGGGTGGAGATACGCAGTATTTT. The V call is TRBV2, the J call TRBJ2-3; 8 nucleotides agree with TRBD1. The CDR3 extends over 13 amino acids. J gave up 5 bases and V 7 bases, and 5 bases lay outside the gene matches. Germline-derived CDR1 and CDR2 are SNHLY and FYNNEI. The full variable domain, in which reference TRBV2 and TRBJ2-3 provide the parts outside the CDR3, is EPEVTQTPSHQVTQMGQEVILRCVPISNHLYFYWYRQILGQKVEFLVSFYNNEISEKSEIFDDQFSVERPDGSNFTLKIRSTKLEDSAMYFCASTGQGGDTQYFGPGTRLTVL.

V usage is TRBV9 and J usage is TRBJ2-2; maybe TRBD1 (5 bases). Trimming stripped 0 bases from V and 3 bases from J, with 9 bases between. This CDR3 region has 15 residues. The germline gives CDR1 SGDLS, CDR2 YYNGEE. The CDR3: CASSVEGPDTGELFF. CDR3 coding DNA: TGTGCCAGCAGCGTAGAGGGGCCGGACACCGGGGAGCTGTTTTTT.

The V gene is TRBV6-5, the J gene TRBJ2-1; 10 bases line up with TRBD2. The V gene end was trimmed by 9 bases and the J gene end by 8 bases; junction bases not matched to a gene: 4. This CDR3 contains 12 residues. Germline V lookup: CDR1 MNHEY, CDR2 SVGAGI. The CDR3 sequence: CASKREGDEQFF. The CDR3 nucleotides are TGTGCCAGTAAGCGGGAGGGCGATGAGCAGTTCTTC.

This clone was recorded once. This chain uses TRBV9 with TRBJ1-1, with 8 bases that match TRBD1. Germline trimming cut 4 bases from V and 1 base from J; bases unmatched to any gene: 3. Germline V gene data show CDR1 as SGDLS and CDR2 as YYNGEE. CDR3 length equals 14 residues. CDR3 nucleotides: TGTGCCAGCAGCCTAGGGACAGGGAACACTGAAGCTTTCTTT. It translates to CASSLGTGNTEAFF. The full variable domain, rest sourced from reference TRBV9 and TRBJ1-1, is DSGVTQTPKHLITATGQRVTLRCSPRSGDLSVYWYQQSLDQGLQFLIQYYNGEERAKGNILERFSAQQFPDLHSELNLSSLELGDSALYFCASSLGTGNTEAFFGQGTRLTVV.

The chain combines TRBV6-5 with TRBJ1-1; 11 nucleotides match TRBD1. Germline loops: CDR1 MNHEY, CDR2 SVGAGI. Unmatched junction bases numbered 8, after V lost 5 bases and J lost 6 bases. The CDR3 spans 15 residues. CDR3 loop: CASSPGTGGRSEAFF. DNA for the CDR3: TGTGCCAGCAGTCCTGGGACAGGGGGGAGGTCTGAAGCTTTCTTT.

This chain uses TRBV2 with TRBJ1-5, with TRBD1 matching 7 bases. Per germline, CDR1 SNHLY and CDR2 FYNNEI. The CDR3 sequence is 15 residues long. The junction had 7 bases not matched to a gene; V was cut back by 4 bases and J by 4 bases. CDR3 region: CASSVGTAGNQPQHF. CDR3 bases: TGTGCCAGCAGTGTAGGGACAGCCGGTAATCAGCCCCAGCATTTT.

This chain uses TRBV9 with TRBJ2-5, with 10 positions matching TRBD2. The CDR3 loop spans 15 amino acids. The junction had 2 bases not matched to a gene; V was cut back by 0 bases and J by 3 bases. Per germline, CDR1 SGDLS and CDR2 YYNGEE. CDR3 amino acids: CASSVDTSGEETQYF. The CDR3 DNA is TGTGCCAGCAGCGTAGACACTAGCGGGGAAGAGACCCAGTACTTC.

This chain connects TRBV6-1 to TRBJ1-1, with D maybe TRBD1 (5 bases). Germline-derived CDR1 and CDR2 are MNHNS and SASEGT. Trimming shortened V by 6 bases and J by 5 bases, and 10 bases separated the two germline ends. This CDR3 comprises 12 residues. CDR3: CASRDSQTEAFF. The CDR3 DNA sequence: TGTGCCAGCAGAGACAGCCAAACTGAAGCTTTCTTT.

The chain recombines TRBV4-2 with TRBJ2-7, with a weak D call TRBD2 (6 bases). This CDR3 region has 15 residues. Germline V gives CDR1 LGHNA, CDR2 YNFKEQ. V was trimmed by 4 bases and J by 9 bases, leaving 22 bases between them. The chain's CDR3 is CASSPSTGLLIWQYF. In nucleotides, the CDR3 is TGTGCCAGCAGCCCATCAACGGGACTTTTGATATGGCAGTACTTC.

The chain is built from TRBV5-1 and TRBJ1-2; 7 bases match TRBD1. Germline V gives CDR1 SGHRS, CDR2 YFSETQ. V was pared by 0 bases and J by 6 bases, with 5 bases of the junction left unmatched. The CDR3 totals 14 residues. CDR3 amino acids: CASSLDRGWDGYTF. CDR3 nucleotide sequence: TGCGCCAGCAGCTTGGACAGGGGTTGGGATGGCTACACCTTC. Full variable domain (remainder filled in from reference TRBV5-1 and TRBJ1-2): KAGVTQTPRYLIKTRGQQVTLSCSPISGHRSVSWYQQTPGQGLQFLFEYFSETQRNKGNFPGRFSGRQFSNSRSEMNVSTLELGDSALYLCASSLDRGWDGYTFGSGTRLTVV.

The chain carries TRBV7-9 and TRBJ2-7; D perhaps matches TRBD2 (5 bases). CDR1 SEHNR and CDR2 FQNEAQ come from the germline V gene (reference sequence). CDR3 size: 14 residues. The ends were cut back, 5 bases at V and 1 base at J, with 12 bases in the middle. CDR3 coding DNA: TGTGCCAGCAGCCTGGACGGGAAGTCCTACGAGCAGTACTTC. Encoded protein: CASSLDGKSYEQYF.

This chain uses TRBV4-3 with TRBJ2-7; no clear D. The length of the CDR3 is 15 residues. The ends were cut back, 2 bases at V and 0 bases at J, with 11 bases in the middle. CDR1 and CDR2 from the germline V gene are LGHNA and YSLEER. The CDR3 region is CASSQTTGASYEQYF. CDR3 nucleotide sequence: TGCGCCAGCAGCCAAACCACCGGAGCCTCCTACGAGCAGTACTTC.

The genes are TRBV7-2 and TRBJ2-1, with 9 bases aligning to TRBD1. This CDR3 is 15 amino acids long. Germline-derived CDR1 and CDR2 are SGHTA and FQGNSA. V shed 1 base and J 7 bases; nucleotides not matched to a gene: 5. CDR3 region: CASSLDTGGYNEQFF. The CDR3 bases are TGTGCCAGCAGCTTAGATACAGGGGGCTATAATGAGCAGTTCTTC.

The chain employs TRBV30 and TRBJ2-7, with TRBD1 as a possible D gene (5 bases). CDR1 and CDR2 from the germline V gene are GTSNPN and SVGIG (reference sequence). V lost 0 bases and J lost 3, with 9 bases in between. The length of the CDR3 is 13 residues. The CDR3 loop reads CAWSVGRDYEQYF. The CDR3, as DNA: TGTGCCTGGAGTGTTGGCAGGGACTACGAGCAGTACTTC.

This chain connects TRBV3-1 (or the pseudogene TRBV3-2) to TRBJ2-7; 9 positions match TRBD1. Germline V gene sequence: CDR1 LGHDT, CDR2 YNNKEL (reference sequence). CDR3 length: 14 residues. Germline trimming cut 3 bases from V and 3 bases from J; bases unmatched to any gene: 3. In nucleotides, the CDR3 is TGTGCCAGCAGCCACGGGACAGGGATCTACGAGCAGTACTTC. Encoded protein: CASSHGTGIYEQYF.

This clone was counted only a few times. The chain has TRBV19 and TRBJ2-1, with 7 bases aligning to TRBD2. The CDR3 covers 14 residues. In germline, CDR1 is LNHDA, CDR2 SQIVND (reference sequence). Trimming cost V 7 bases and J 8 bases; bases outside gene matches: 11. The CDR3: CASNKRLAVDEQFF. CDR3 in DNA: TGTGCCAGTAACAAGCGGCTAGCGGTGGATGAGCAGTTCTTC.

V and J are TRBV11-3 and TRBJ1-2; possibly TRBD1 for D (6 bases). The CDR3 is 15 amino acids. V dropped 3 bases and J dropped 2 bases, with 13 bases sitting between them. Germline lookup yields CDR1 SGHNT and CDR2 YENEEA. The CDR3 DNA sequence: TGTGCCAGCAGCTTTCGAGGGGGGGCAAACTATGGCTACACCTTC. This gives the protein CASSFRGGANYGYTF. Full variable domain (outside the CDR3, taken from reference TRBV11-3 and TRBJ1-2): EAGVVQSPRYKIIEKKQPVAFWCNPISGHNTLYWYLQNLGQGPELLIRYENEEAVDDSQLPKDRFSAERLKGVDSTLKIQPAELGDSAVYLCASSFRGGANYGYTFGSGTRLTVV.

This clone has just one count. The genes are TRBV7-8 and TRBJ1-3, with D perhaps TRBD1 (5 bases). The V end was cut by 0 bases, the J end by 0 bases, with 9 bases between. The CDR3 is made up of 16 amino acids. The germline gives CDR1 SGHVS, CDR2 FQNEAQ. The CDR3 DNA reads TGTGCCAGCAGCTTAGCGCCAGGGCGCTCTGGAAACACCATATATTTT. Its protein is CASSLAPGRSGNTIYF. Variable domain in full (rest from reference TRBV7-8 and TRBJ1-3): GAGVSQSPRYKVAKRGQDVALRCDPISGHVSLFWYQQALGQGPEFLTYFQNEAQLDKSGLPSDRFFAERPEGSVSTLKIQRTQQEDSAVYLCASSLAPGRSGNTIYFGEGSWLTVV.

J is TRBJ1-5 and V is TRBV18; 7 nucleotides align to TRBD1. This CDR3 spans 17 amino acids. Germline assignment: CDR1 KGHSH and CDR2 LQKENI. The V gene end was trimmed by 0 bases and the J gene end by 6 bases; junction bases not matched to a gene: 11. This chain's CDR3 is CASSPPFGTGDGQPQHF. DNA for the CDR3: TGTGCCAGCTCACCACCATTCGGCACAGGGGACGGTCAGCCCCAGCATTTT. Drawing the rest from reference TRBV18 and TRBJ1-5, the complete variable domain is NAGVMQNPRHLVRRRGQEARLRCSPMKGHSHVYWYRQLPEEGLKFMVYLQKENIIDESGMPKERFSAEFPKEGPSILRIQQVVRGDSAAYFCASSPPFGTGDGQPQHFGDGTRLSIL.

This clone has more than one count but fewer than ten. The chain carries TRBV28 and TRBJ1-2; D might be TRBD1 (6 bases). CDR3 length equals 15 residues. Trimming took 6 bases from V and 7 from J, leaving 21 bases between them. Per the germline V gene, CDR1 is MDHEN and CDR2 is SYDVKM. The CDR3 protein is CASSPLWGGAGGYTF. As DNA, the CDR3 is TGTGCCAGCAGCCCTCTTTGGGGGGGCGCCGGTGGCTACACCTTC.

The V call is TRBV18, the J call TRBJ2-7; 8 nucleotides align to TRBD2. This CDR3 is 15 amino acids long. Germline loops: CDR1 KGHSH, CDR2 LQKENI. The V segment lost 0 bases and the J segment 3 bases; nucleotides outside the gene matches: 4. CDR3 protein: CASSPPTSGFYEQYF. The CDR3 region has the DNA TGTGCCAGCTCACCACCCACTAGCGGATTCTACGAGCAGTACTTC.

The V gene is TRBV29-1, the J gene TRBJ2-2; TRBD2 aligns across 13 bases. With V trimmed by 7 bases and J by 4 bases, 6 bases remained unmatched. This CDR3 has 15 residues. Germline V lookup: CDR1 SQVTM, CDR2 ANQGSEA. The CDR3 spells CSAGTSGMVTGELFF. Here the CDR3 DNA reads TGCAGCGCCGGGACTAGCGGGATGGTCACCGGGGAGCTGTTTTTT.

The J gene is TRBJ2-3, the V gene TRBV4-1, with TRBD2 identical over 9 bases. The CDR3 covers 21 residues. CDR1 is MGHRA and CDR2 is YSYEKL in the germline V gene. V shed 1 base, J shed 0 bases, and the junction held 17 bases outside the gene matches. DNA of the CDR3: TGCGCCAGCAGCCAAGGATTCCATCCTAGCGGGGCTCCTTCTAGCACAGATACGCAGTATTTT. Protein product: CASSQGFHPSGAPSSTDTQYF.

This chain links TRBV11-3 with TRBJ1-4, with D unclear. CDR1 is SGHNT, CDR2 YENEEA, per germline. CDR3 size: 15 residues. Trimming removed 5 bases at V and 0 bases at J, with 10 bases between. The CDR3 protein is CASSTTVATNEKLFF. In nucleotides, the CDR3 is TGTGCCAGCAGCACAACAGTTGCAACTAATGAAAAACTGTTTTTT.

The rearrangement uses TRBV10-3 and TRBJ1-1; 7 bases line up with TRBD1. Germline V gene sequence: CDR1 ENHRY, CDR2 SYGVKD. With 1 base clipped from V and 6 bases from J, the junction kept 5 bases outside the gene matches. There are 14 residues in the CDR3. The CDR3 DNA sequence: TGTGCCATCAGTGAGTATGGGGACAGTCCTGAAGCTTTCTTT. Protein: CAISEYGDSPEAFF.

The chain uses TRBV5-4 and TRBJ1-1, with no clear D. The CDR3 is 14 residues long. The V and J ends lost 2 bases and 1 base respectively, with 9 bases between them. The germline CDR1 and CDR2 sequences are SGHNT and YYREEE (reference sequence). DNA for the CDR3: TGTGCCAGCAGCTTAACGAGCGGGAACACTGAAGCTTTCTTT. Its translation is CASSLTSGNTEAFF.

The genes are TRBV2 and TRBJ1-2; TRBD1 is a possible D gene (6 bases). With 0 bases removed from V and 8 bases from J, the gap between germline ends came to 13 bases. The CDR3 loop spans 14 amino acids. Germline V gives CDR1 SNHLY, CDR2 FYNNEI. The DNA of the CDR3 is TGTGCCAGCAGTGAAGCACTGGGTCAGGGGGGCTACACCTTC. Protein: CASSEALGQGGYTF.

This clone was observed once. The V call is TRBV6-1, the J call TRBJ2-3, with 11 bases that match TRBD2. CDR1 MNHNS and CDR2 SASEGT come from the germline V gene. CDR3 length: 18 amino acids. V was pared by 2 bases and J by 6 bases, with 13 bases of the junction left unmatched. CDR3 sequence reads: CASSEMTSGEYSTDTQYF. In DNA, the CDR3 is TGTGCCAGCAGTGAAATGACTAGCGGGGAATACAGTACGGATACGCAGTATTTT.

The table lists this clone with a few counts. The chain employs TRBV10-3 and TRBJ1-5; possibly TRBD1 for D (5 bases). From germline, CDR1 is ENHRY and CDR2 SYGVKD. The length of the CDR3 is 14 residues. The V end lost 10 bases, the J end lost 2 bases, and 15 bases lay between the germline ends. The CDR3 is CATQGRAGNQPQHF. The DNA of the CDR3 is TGTGCCACGCAGGGCAGGGCGGGCAATCAGCCCCAGCATTTT.

The V gene is TRBV28, the J gene TRBJ2-3, with TRBD2 identical over 8 bases. V gave up 6 bases and J gave up 2 bases; unmatched junction bases: 10. The CDR3 loop spans 16 amino acids. Germline-derived CDR1 and CDR2 are MDHEN and SYDVKM. The CDR3 DNA is TGTGCCAGCAGGGTACGGGGGGGGCCCCTCACAGATACGCAGTATTTT. This sequence encodes CASRVRGGPLTDTQYF.